This TCR beta chain was recorded in a study of blood T cell repertoires in COVID-19 (dated by TCRdb to 2020 to 2021). About the full investigation: Samples covering the acute and convalescent phases of COVID-19 were provided by collaborators in the United States, Italy and Spain. The material from the prospective study consisted of cDNA or gDNA derived from T cells, B-cell-depleted T cells, or PBMCs. Subjects who had been exposed to COVID-19, were actively infected with it, or had recovered from it provided the deeply sampled blood TCRbeta repertoires that made up the dataset. The repertoires were released in a freely available public database meant as a resource for research on the immune response to SARS-CoV-2. The samples were drawn from the first 160 participants of the ongoing ImmuneRACE study and from under 1,500 subjects provided by 6 global collaborators. Nearly every sample came with metadata listing a de-identified subject ID, COVID-19 status, age in years and sex. Where HLA class I and class II types were available, the types were taken from metadata supplied by the sample provider, not from assay-based typing.

The paper as a whole reports these results and caveats: Clinical and demographic metadata were provided uncurated, with the amount varying by source and participant.

The CDR3, cysteine through phenylalanine, is 15 amino acids long. Just the 45-base CDR3 DNA is kept, in frame starting at base 1. TCRbeta CDR3 regions were amplified from genomic DNA using the immunoSEQ Assay, a bias-controlled multiplex PCR. Concerning the study's data processing: Nucleated cell counts per sample were estimated from amplification of reference gene primers within the assay. To quantify the absolute abundance of each unique TCRbeta CDR3 rearrangement, sequence reads were collapsed and filtered. Productive Simpson clonality was computed per sample as the square root of Simpson's diversity index over productive rearrangements. TCRdb took over this immuneACCESS table, retaining in-frame rearrangements with V and J assigned. Such tables are incomplete; in checked studies, under half of the missing clones stem from an unresolved V gene, and the remainder is unexplained. V, J and clone size are taken as reported in that table, and D and trimming were inferred from the DNA itself. Across this sample there are hundreds of thousands of clones, with about 90% seen only once. 3% of the sample is in the top ten clones.

Turning to this clone: Its antigen is not yet known. Base quality data are lacking; no much larger clone is found one base away.

Whole blood was collected in K2EDTA tubes by collaborating institutions according to the institutions' own protocols. For TCRbeta analysis, collaborator samples were shipped as frozen whole blood, as isolated PBMCs, or as DNA extracted from either sample type. The source material was peripheral blood. The V and J segments used are TRBV21-1 and TRBJ2-7; the table's D call of TRBD1 was not tested on the DNA. TRBV21-1 represents a pseudogene. This TCR derives from a man aged 18 to 29 with active or convalescent COVID-19. The DNA is TGTGCCAGCAGCAAGGATGTCAGGGGGGTCTACGAGCAGTACTTC. Its translation reads: CASSKDVRGVYEQYF.